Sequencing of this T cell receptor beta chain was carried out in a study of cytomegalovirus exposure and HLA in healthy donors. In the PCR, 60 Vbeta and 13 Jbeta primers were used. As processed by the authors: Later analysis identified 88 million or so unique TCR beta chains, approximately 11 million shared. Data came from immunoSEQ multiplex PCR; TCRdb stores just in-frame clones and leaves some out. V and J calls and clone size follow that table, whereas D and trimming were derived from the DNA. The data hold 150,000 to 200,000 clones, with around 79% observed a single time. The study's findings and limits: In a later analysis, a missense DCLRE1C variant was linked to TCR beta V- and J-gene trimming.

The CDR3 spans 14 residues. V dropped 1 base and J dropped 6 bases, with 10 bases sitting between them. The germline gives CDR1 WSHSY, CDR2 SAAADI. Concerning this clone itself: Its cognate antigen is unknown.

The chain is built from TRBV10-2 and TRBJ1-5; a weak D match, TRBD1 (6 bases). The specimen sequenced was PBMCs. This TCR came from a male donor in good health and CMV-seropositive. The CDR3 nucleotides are TGCGCCAGCAGTGAGTATGGGGGCCGTCAGCCCCAGCATTTT. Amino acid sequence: CASSEYGGRQPQHF.